This T cell receptor (beta chain) was found in a study of control samples from healthy donors and cancer patients. Produced via immunoSEQ multiplex PCR; TCRdb's table is partial and in-frame only. The data contain 85,000 to 95,000 clones, about 89% of them singletons. This receptor was identified in a woman in her twenties or thirties in good health. The sequenced sample consisted of blood.

In DNA form, the CDR3 reads TGTGCCAGCACTCCAACCCGGGCTGTCTTTGTGAACAATGAGCAGTTCTTC. Amino acid sequence: CASTPTRAVFVNNEQFF. The J gene is TRBJ2-1, the V gene TRBV19; no definite D call. CDR1 is LNHDA and CDR2 is SQIVND in the germline V gene (reference sequence). The CDR3 extends over 17 amino acids. The germline V and J ends were trimmed by 9 bases and 5 bases, with 26 bases remaining between them. Using reference TRBV19 and TRBJ2-1 for the parts outside the CDR3, the full variable domain is DGGITQSPKYLFRKEGQNVTLSCEQNLNHDAMYWYRQDPGQGLRLIYYSQIVNDFQKGDIAEGYSVSREKKESFPLTVTSAQKNPTAFYLCASTPTRAVFVNNEQFFGPGTRLTVL.